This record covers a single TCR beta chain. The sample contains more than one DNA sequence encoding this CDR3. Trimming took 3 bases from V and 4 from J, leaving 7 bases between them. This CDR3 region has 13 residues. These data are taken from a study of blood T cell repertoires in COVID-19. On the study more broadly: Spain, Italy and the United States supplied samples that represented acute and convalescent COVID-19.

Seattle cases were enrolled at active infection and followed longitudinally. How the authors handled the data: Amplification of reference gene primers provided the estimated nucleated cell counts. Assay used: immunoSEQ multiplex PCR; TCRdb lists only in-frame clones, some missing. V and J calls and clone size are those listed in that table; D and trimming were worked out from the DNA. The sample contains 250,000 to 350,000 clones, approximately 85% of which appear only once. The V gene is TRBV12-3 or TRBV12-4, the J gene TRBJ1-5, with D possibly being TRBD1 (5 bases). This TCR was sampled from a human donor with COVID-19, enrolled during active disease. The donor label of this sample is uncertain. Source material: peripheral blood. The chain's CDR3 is CASSLGQNQPQHF. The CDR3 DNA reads TGTGCCAGCAGTTTGGGGCAGAATCAGCCCCAGCATTTT.